This TCR beta chain was observed in a study of CD8+CD57+ T cells in acquired aplastic anemia. The wider study: Roughly 3 ug was the average amount of DNA from sorted CD4+ and CD8+ cells. As sequenced from healthy donors, CD4+ cells averaged approximately 11 million reads.

Study-wide results and limits: Shared by patients and controls, 25 to 35 CD8+ CDR3s were abundant in patients.

TCR beta VDJ and CDR3 profiles were obtained from a genomic DNA template. TCRdb redid the calling of the reads with MiXCR, one entry per CDR3 protein. The data show 150,000 to 200,000 distinct CDR3 sequences, approximately 43% seen once. This clonotype was seen once. Its antigen is currently unknown. The receptor was isolated from a human donor in good health. The sample comprised sorted CD4+, CD8+, or CD8+CD57+ T cells (not recorded which) from PBMCs.

The CDR3: CAISEPPHGLNTEAFF. The CDR3 DNA reads TGTGCCATCAGTGAGCCCCCCCACGGGTTGAACACTGAAGCTTTCTTT. The rearrangement links TRBV10-3 to TRBJ1-1; D call uncertain. Germline V CDR1 and CDR2: ENHRY, SYGVKD. The CDR3 covers 16 residues. The V end lost 2 bases, the J end lost 0 bases, and 13 bases lay between the germline ends.